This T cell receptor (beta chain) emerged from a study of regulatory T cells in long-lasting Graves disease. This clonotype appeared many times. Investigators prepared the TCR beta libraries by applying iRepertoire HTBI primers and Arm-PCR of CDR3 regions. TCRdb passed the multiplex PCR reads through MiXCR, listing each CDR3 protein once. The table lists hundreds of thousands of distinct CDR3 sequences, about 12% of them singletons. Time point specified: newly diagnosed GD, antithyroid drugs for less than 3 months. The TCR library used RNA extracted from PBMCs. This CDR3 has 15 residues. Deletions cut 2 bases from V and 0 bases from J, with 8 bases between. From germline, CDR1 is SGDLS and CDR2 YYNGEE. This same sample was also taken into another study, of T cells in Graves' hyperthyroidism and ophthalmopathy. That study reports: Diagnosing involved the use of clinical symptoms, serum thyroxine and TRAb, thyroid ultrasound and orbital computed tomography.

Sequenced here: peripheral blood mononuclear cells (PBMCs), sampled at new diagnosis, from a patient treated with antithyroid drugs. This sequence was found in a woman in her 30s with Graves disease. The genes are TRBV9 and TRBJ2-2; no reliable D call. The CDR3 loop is CASSVFSANTGELFF. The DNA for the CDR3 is TGTGCCAGCAGCGTGTTCAGCGCGAACACCGGGGAGCTGTTTTTT.